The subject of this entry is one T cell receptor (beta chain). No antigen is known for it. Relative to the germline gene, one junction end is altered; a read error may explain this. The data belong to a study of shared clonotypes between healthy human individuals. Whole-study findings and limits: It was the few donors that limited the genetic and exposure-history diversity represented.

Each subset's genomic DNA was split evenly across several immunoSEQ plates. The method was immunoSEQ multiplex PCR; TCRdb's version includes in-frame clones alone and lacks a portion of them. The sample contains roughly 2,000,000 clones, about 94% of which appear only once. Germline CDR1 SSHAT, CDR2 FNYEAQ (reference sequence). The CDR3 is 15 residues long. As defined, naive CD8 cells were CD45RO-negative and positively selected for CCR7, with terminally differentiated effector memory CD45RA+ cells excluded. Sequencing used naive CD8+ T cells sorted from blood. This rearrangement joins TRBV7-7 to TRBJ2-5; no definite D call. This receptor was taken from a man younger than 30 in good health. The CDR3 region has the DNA TGTGCTAGCAGCTTAGATCTCAGCCACCAAGAGACCCAGTACTTC. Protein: CASSLDLSHQETQYF.